Listed here is a single T cell receptor beta chain. What it recognizes is unknown. Sorting was done in triplicate for each CD8+ T cell subset (fewer than 340,000 cells each). This sample is drawn from a study of CXCR3-negative and CXCR3-positive naive CD8 T cells. General study findings and limits: Diversity was high in both naive subsets and much lower in memory cells.

It was by 5' RACE with UMI labels that the TRB cDNA libraries were prepared. TCRdb reanalyzed the 5' RACE reads, giving one entry per CDR3 protein sequence and no DNA. The sample totals roughly 40,000 distinct CDR3 sequences; its top ten clones hold about 8%. CDR3 length: 21 residues. The rearrangement links TRBV21-1 to TRBJ2-1; TCRdb indicates TRBD2, and absent DNA this call remains unverified. TRBV21-1 is annotated as a pseudogene. What was sequenced was memory CD8+ T cells from blood. This receptor was obtained from a human donor in good health. Some clones in this sample may be carry-over from other donors' samples. CDR3 protein: CASSKHPQRGTPTVVYNEQFF.